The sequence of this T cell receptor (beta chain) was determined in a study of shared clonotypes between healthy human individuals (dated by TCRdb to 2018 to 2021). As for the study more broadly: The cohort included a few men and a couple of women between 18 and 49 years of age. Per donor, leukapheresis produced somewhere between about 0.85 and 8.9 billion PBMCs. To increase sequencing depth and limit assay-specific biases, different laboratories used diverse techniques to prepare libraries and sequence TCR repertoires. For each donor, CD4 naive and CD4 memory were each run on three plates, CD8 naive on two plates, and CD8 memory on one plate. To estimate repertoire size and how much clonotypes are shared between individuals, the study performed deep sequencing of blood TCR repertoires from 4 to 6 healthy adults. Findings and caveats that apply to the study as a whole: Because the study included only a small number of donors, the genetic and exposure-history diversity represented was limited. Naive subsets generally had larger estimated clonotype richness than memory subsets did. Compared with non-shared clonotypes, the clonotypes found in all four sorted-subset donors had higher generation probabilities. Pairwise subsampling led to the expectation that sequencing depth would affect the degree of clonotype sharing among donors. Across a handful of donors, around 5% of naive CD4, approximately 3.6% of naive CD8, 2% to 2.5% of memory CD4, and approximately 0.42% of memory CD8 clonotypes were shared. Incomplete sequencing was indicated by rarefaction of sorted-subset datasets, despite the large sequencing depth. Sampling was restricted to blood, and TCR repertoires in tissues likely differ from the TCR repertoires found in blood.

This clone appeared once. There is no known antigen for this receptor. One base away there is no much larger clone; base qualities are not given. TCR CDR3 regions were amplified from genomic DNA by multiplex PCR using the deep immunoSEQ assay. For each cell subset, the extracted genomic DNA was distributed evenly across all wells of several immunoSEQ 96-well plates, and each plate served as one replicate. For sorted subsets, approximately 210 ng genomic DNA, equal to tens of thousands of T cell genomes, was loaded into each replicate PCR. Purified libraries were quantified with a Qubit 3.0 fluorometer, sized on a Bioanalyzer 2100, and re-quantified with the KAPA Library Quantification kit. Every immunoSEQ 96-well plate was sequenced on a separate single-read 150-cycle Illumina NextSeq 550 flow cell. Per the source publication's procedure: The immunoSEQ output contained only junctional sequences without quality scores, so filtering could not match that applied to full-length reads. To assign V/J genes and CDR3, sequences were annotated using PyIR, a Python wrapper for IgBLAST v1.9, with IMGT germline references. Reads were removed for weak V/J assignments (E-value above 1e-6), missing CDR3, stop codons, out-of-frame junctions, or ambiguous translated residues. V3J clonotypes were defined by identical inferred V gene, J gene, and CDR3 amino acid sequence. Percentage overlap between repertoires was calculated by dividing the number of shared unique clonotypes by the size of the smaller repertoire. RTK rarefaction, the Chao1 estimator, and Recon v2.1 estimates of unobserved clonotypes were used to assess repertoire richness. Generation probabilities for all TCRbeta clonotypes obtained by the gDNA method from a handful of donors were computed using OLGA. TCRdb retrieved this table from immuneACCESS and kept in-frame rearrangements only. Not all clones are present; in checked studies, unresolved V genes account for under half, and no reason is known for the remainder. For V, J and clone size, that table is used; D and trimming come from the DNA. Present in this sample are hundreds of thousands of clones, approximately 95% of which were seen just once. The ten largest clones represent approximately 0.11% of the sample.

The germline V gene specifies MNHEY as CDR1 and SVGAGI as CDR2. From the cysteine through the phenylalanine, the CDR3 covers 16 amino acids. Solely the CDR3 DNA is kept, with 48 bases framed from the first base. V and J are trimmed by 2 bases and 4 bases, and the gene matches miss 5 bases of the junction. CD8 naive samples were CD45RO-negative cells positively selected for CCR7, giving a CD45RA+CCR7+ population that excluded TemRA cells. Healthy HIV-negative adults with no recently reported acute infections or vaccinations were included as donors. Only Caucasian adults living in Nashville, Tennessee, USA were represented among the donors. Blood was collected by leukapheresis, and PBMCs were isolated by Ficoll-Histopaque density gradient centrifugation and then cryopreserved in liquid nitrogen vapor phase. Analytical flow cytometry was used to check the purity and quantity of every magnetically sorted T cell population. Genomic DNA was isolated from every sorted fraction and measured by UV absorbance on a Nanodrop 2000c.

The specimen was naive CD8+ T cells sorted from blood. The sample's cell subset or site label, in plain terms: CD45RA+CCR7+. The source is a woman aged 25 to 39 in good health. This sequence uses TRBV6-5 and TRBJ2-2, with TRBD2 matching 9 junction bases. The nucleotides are TGTGCCAGCAGTTACGGGGGGACTAGCACCACCGGGGAGCTGTTTTTT. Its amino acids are CASSYGGTSTTGELFF.